This T cell receptor beta chain was profiled in a study of blood T cell repertoires in COVID-19. Study details: Collection of acute and convalescent COVID-19 samples took place in the United States, Italy and Spain. The analysed material was cDNA or gDNA that came from T cells, B-cell-depleted T cells, or PBMCs.

The authors' processing: Nucleated cell number was recorded as an estimate derived from reference gene primer amplification. Generated by immunoSEQ multiplex PCR, the TCRdb table keeps only in-frame clones and is missing some. For V, J and clone size, that table is used; D and trimming come from the DNA. In the table there are fewer than 45,000 clones, 90% of which are singletons. The CDR3 is 13 amino acids. Trimming stripped 8 bases from V and 7 bases from J, with 14 bases between. The sample consisted of peripheral blood. The receptor was derived from a man aged 55 to 70 with active or convalescent COVID-19. V gene TRBV12-3 or TRBV12-4 combines with J gene TRBJ2-2; no reliable D call. The CDR3 coding sequence is TGTGCCAGCGCCGTTCGGGTTAACGGGGAGCTGTTTTTT. Its translation is CASAVRVNGELFF.